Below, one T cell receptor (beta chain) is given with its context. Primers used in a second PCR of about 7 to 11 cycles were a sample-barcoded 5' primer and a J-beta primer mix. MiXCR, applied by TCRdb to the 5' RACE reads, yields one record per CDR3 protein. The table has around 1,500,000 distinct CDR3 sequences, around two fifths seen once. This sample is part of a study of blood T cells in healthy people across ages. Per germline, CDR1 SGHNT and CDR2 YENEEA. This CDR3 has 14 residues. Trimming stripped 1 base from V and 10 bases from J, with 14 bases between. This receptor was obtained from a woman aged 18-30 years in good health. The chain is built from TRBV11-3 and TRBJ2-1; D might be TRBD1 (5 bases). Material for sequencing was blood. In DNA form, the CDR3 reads TGTGCCAGCAGCTTAGGACCAGGGTGGGCGGAGCAGTTCTTC. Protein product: CASSLGPGWAEQFF.